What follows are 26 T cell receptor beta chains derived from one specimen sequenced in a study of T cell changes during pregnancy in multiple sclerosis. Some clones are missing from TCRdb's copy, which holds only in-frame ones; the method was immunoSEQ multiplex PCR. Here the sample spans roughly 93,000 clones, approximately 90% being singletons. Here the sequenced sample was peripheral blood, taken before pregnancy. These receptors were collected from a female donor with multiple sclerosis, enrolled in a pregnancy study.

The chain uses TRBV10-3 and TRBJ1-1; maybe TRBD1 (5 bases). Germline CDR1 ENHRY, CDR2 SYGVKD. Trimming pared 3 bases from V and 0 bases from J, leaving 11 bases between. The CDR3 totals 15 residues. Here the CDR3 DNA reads TGTGCCATCAGTGATAGACAGTTCATGAACACTGAAGCTTTCTTT. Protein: CAISDRQFMNTEAFF.

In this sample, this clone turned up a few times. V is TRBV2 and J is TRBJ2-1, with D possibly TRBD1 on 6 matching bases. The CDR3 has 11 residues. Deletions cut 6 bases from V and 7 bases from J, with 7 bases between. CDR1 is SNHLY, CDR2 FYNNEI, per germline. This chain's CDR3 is CASRQGNEQFF. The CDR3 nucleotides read TGTGCCAGCAGACAGGGTAATGAGCAGTTCTTC.

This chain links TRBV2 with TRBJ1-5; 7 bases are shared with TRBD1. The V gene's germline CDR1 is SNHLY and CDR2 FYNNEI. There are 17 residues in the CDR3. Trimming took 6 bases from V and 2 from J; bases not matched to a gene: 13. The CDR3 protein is CASRDHQGVDGNQPQHF. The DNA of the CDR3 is TGTGCCAGCAGGGATCATCAGGGGGTTGATGGCAATCAGCCCCAGCATTTT.

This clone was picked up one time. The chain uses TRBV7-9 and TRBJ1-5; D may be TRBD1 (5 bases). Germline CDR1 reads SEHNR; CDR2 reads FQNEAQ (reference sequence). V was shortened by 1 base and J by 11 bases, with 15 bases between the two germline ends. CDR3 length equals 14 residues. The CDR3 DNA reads TGTGCCAGCAGCTTAGGTGCAGGGAGGTTCTCCCAGCATTTT. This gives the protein CASSLGAGRFSQHF. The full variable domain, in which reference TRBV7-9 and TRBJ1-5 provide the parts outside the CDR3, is DTGVSQNPRHKITKRGQNVTFRCDPISEHNRLYWYRQTLGQGPEFLTYFQNEAQLEKSRLLSDRFSAERPKGSFSTLEIQRTEQGDSAMYLCASSLGAGRFSQHFGDGTRLSIL.

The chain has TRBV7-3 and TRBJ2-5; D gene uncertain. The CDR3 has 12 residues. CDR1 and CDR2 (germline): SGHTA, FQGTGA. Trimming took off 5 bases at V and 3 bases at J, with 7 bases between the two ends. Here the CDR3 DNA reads TGTGCCAGCAGCCGTACAAAAGAGACCCAGTACTTC. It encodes CASSRTKETQYF.

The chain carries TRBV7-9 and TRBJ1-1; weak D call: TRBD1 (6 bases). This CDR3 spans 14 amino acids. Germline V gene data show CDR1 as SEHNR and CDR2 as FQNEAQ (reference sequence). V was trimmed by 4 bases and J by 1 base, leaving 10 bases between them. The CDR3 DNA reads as TGTGCCAGCAGCTCGACAGGCAGGAACACTGAAGCTTTCTTT. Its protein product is CASSSTGRNTEAFF.

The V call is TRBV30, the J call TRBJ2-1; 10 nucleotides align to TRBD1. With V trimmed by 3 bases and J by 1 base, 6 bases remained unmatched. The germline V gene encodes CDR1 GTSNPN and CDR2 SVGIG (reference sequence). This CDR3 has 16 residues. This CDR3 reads CAWSLWDRGSYNEQFF. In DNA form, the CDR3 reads TGTGCCTGGAGCCTCTGGGACAGGGGATCCTACAATGAGCAGTTCTTC.

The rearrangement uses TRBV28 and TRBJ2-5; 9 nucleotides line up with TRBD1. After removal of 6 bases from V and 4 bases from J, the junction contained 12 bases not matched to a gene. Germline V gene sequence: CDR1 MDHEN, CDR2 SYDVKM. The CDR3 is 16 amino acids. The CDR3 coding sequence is TGTGCCAGCAGGGCCTCTGGGACAGGGTTAATAGAGACCCAGTACTTC. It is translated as CASRASGTGLIETQYF.

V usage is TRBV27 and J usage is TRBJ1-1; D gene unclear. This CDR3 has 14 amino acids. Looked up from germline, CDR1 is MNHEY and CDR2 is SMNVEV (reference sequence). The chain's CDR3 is CAVRRWAEGTEAFF. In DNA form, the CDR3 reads TGTGCAGTACGCCGGTGGGCAGAAGGCACTGAAGCTTTCTTT.

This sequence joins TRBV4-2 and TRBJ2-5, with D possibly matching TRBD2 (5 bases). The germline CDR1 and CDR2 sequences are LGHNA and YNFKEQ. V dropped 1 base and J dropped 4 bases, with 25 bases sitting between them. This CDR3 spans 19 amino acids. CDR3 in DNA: TGTGCCAGCAGCCAAGGCATCTTCTCCCCCGGGAAGATGAGAGAGACCCAGTACTTC. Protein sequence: CASSQGIFSPGKMRETQYF.

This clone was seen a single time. The CDR3 nucleotides read TGTGCCAGCAGCCCCCGGGCAGGGGTCACAGATACGCAGTATTTT. This gives the protein CASSPRAGVTDTQYF. The rearrangement links TRBV7-3 to TRBJ2-3, with a weak D call TRBD1 (6 bases). Germline values: CDR1 SGHTA, CDR2 FQGTGA. V dropped 5 bases and J dropped 2 bases, with 14 bases sitting between them. The CDR3 covers 15 residues.

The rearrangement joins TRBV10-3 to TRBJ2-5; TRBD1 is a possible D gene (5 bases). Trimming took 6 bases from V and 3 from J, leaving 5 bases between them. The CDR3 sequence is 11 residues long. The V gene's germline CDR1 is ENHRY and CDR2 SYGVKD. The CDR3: CAIRDKETQYF. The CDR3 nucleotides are TGTGCCATCAGGGACAAAGAGACCCAGTACTTC.

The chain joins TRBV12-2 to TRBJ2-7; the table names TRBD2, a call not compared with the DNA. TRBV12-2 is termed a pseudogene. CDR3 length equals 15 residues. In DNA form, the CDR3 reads TGTGCAAGTCGCTTAGCCGGGACTAGCGGGTACGAGCAGTACTTC. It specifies CASRLAGTSGYEQYF.

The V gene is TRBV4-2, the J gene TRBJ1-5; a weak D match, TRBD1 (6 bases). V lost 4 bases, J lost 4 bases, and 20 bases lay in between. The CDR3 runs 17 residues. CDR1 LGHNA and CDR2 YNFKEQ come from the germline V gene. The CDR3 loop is CASSPTRGIIRNQPQHF. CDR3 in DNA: TGTGCCAGCAGCCCCACGAGGGGGATTATTAGGAATCAGCCCCAGCATTTT.

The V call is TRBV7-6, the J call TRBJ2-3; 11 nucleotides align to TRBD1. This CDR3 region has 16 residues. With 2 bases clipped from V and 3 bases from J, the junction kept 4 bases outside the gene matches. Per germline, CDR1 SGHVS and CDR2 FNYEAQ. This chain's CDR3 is CASSLSGQGATDTQYF. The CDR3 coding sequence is TGTGCCAGCAGCTTATCTGGACAGGGGGCAACAGATACGCAGTATTTT.

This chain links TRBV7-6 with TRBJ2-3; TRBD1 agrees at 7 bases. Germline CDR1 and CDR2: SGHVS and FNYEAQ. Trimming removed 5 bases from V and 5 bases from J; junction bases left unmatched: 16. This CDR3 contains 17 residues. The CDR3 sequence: CASSPRPFGQVEDTQYF. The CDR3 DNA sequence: TGTGCCAGCAGCCCGAGGCCGTTCGGACAGGTGGAAGATACGCAGTATTTT.

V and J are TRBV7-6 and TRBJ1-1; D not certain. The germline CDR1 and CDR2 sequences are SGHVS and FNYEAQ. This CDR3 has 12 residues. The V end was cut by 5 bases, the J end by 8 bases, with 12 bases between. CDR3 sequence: CASSPAGQEAFF. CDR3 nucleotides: TGTGCCAGCAGCCCCGCTGGGCAGGAAGCTTTCTTT.

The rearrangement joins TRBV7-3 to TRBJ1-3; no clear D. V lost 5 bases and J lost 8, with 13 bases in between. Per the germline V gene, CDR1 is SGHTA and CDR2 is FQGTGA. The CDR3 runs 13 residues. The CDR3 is CASSPDLGDTIYF. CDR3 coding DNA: TGTGCCAGCAGCCCCGACTTGGGAGACACCATATATTTT.

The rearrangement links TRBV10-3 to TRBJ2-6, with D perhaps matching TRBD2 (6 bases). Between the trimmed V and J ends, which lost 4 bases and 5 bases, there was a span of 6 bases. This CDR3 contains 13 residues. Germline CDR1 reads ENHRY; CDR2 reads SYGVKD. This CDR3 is CAISGDWANVLTF. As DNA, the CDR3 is TGTGCCATCAGTGGGGACTGGGCCAACGTCCTGACTTTC.

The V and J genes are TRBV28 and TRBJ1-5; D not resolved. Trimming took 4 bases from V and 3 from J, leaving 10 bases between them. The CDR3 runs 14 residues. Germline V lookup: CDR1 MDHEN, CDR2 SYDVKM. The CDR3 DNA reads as TGTGCCAGCAGTTCTCGGGATCACAATCAGCCCCAGCATTTT. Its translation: CASSSRDHNQPQHF. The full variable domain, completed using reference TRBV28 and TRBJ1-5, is DVKVTQSSRYLVKRTGEKVFLECVQDMDHENMFWYRQDPGLGLRLIYFSYDVKMKEKGDIPEGYSVSREKKERFSLILESASTNQTSMYLCASSSRDHNQPQHFGDGTRLSIL.

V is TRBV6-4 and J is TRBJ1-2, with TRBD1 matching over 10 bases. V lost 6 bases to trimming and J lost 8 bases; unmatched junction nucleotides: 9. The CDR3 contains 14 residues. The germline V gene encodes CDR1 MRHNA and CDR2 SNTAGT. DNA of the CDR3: TGTGCCAGCAGCCAGACAGGGGGCGCGGAGGGCTACACCTTC. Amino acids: CASSQTGGAEGYTF.

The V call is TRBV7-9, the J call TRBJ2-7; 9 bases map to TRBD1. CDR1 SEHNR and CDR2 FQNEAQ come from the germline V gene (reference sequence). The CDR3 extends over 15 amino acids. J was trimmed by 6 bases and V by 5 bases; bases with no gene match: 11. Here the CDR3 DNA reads TGTGCCAGCAGCCAGCCGGGACAGGGCTTGGGCGAGCAGTACTTC. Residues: CASSQPGQGLGEQYF.

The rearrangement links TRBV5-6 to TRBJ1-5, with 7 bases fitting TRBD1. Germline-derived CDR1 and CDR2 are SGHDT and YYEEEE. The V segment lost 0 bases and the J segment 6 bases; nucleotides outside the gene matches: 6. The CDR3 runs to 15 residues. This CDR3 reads CASSLAGGISQPQHF. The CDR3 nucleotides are TGTGCCAGCAGCTTGGCAGGGGGAATTTCTCAGCCCCAGCATTTT. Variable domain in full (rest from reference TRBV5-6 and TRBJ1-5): DAGVTQSPTHLIKTRGQQVTLRCSPKSGHDTVSWYQQALGQGPQFIFQYYEEEERQRGNFPDRFSGHQFPNYSSELNVNALLLGDSALYLCASSLAGGISQPQHFGDGTRLSIL.

Here the CDR3 DNA reads TGTGCCAGCAGCCTGGACAGGCAAGAGACCCAGTACTTC. As protein: CASSLDRQETQYF. The V call is TRBV7-3, the J call TRBJ2-5; 7 bases line up with TRBD1. The V segment lost 5 bases and the J segment 2 bases; nucleotides outside the gene matches: 2. Germline lookup yields CDR1 SGHTA and CDR2 FQGTGA. This CDR3 comprises 13 residues.

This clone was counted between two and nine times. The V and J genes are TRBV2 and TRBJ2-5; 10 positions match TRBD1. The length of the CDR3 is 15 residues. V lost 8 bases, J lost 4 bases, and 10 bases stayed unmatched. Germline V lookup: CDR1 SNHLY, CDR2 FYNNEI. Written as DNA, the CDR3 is TGTGCCAGCCCCCGGGACAGGGGAGGAAGAGAGACCCAGTACTTC. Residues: CASPRDRGGRETQYF.

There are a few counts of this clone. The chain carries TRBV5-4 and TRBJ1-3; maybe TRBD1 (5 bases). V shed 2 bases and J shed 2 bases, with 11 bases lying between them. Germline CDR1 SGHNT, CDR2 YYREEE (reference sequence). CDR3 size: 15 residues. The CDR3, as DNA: TGTGCCAGCAGCTTCGGGGGATCCCCTGGAAACACCATATATTTT. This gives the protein CASSFGGSPGNTIYF. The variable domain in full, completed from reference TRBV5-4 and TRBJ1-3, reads ETGVTQSPTHLIKTRGQQVTLRCSSQSGHNTVSWYQQALGQGPQFIFQYYREEENGRGNFPPRFSGLQFPNYSSELNVNALELDDSALYLCASSFGGSPGNTIYFGEGSWLTVV.